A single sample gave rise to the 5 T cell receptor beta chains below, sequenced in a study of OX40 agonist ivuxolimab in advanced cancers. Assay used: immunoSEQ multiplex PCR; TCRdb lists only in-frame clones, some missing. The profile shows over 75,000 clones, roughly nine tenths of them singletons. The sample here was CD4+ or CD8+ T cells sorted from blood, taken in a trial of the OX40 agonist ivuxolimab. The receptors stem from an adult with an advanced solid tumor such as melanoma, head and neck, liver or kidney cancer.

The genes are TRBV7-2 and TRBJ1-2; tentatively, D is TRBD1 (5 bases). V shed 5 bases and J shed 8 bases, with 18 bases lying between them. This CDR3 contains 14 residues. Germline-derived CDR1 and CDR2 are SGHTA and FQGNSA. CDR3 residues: CASSRQGEVGGYTF. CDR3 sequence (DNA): TGTGCCAGCAGCCGTCAGGGTGAGGTAGGAGGCTACACCTTC. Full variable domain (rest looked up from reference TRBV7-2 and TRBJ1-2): GAGVSQSPSNKVTEKGKDVELRCDPISGHTALYWYRQSLGQGLEFLIYFQGNSAPDKSGLPSDRFSAERTGGSVSTLTIQRTQQEDSAVYLCASSRQGEVGGYTFGSGTRLTVV.

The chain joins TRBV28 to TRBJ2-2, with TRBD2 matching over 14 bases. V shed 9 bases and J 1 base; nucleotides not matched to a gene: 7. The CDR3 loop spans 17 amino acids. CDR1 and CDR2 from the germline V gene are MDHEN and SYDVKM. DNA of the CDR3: TGTGCCAGTAGACTAGCGGGAGGGCCGGGGAACACCGGGGAGCTGTTTTTT. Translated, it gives CASRLAGGPGNTGELFF.

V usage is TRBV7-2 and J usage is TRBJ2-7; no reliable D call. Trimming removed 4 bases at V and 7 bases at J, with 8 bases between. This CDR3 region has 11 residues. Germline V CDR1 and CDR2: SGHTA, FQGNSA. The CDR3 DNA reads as TGTGCCAGCAGCTCCGCAAGGGAGCAGTACTTC. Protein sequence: CASSSAREQYF.

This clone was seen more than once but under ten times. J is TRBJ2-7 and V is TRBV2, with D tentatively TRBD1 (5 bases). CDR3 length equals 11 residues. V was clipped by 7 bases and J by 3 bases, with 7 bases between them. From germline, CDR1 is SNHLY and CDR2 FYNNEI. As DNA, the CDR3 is TGTGCCAGCACCCAGGGCTACGAGCAGTACTTC. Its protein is CASTQGYEQYF. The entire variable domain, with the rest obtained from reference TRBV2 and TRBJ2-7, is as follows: EPEVTQTPSHQVTQMGQEVILRCVPISNHLYFYWYRQILGQKVEFLVSFYNNEISEKSEIFDDQFSVERPDGSNFTLKIRSTKLEDSAMYFCASTQGYEQYFGPGTRLTVT.

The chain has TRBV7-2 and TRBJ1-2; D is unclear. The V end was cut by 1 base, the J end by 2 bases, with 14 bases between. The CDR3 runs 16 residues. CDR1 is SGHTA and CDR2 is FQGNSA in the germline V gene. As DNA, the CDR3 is TGTGCCAGCAGCTTAGTTAGGCAGACCCCCAACTATGGCTACACCTTC. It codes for CASSLVRQTPNYGYTF.